Listed here are 19 T cell receptor beta chains from one sample, sequenced in a study of shared clonotypes between healthy human individuals. TCRdb keeps only in-frame clones here, not all; method: immunoSEQ multiplex PCR. This sample yields some 2.4 million clones, of which over 85% are seen a single time; about 0.39% belongs to the top ten. The specimen was naive CD4+ T cells from PBMCs. Stated subset: CD45RA+ positively selected. All receptors derive from a man in his late teens or twenties in good health. Some clones in this sample may be carry-over from other donors' samples.

Written as DNA, the CDR3 is TGTGCCAGCAGGTCCGGGAGCAGCCGCAATGAGCAGTTCTTC. Translating gives CASRSGSSRNEQFF. The chain combines TRBV28 with TRBJ2-1; the D gene is possibly TRBD2 (6 bases). Germline V gives CDR1 MDHEN, CDR2 SYDVKM. This CDR3 has 14 residues. V was trimmed by 6 bases and J by 6 bases, leaving 15 bases between them. Full variable domain (rest looked up from reference TRBV28 and TRBJ2-1): DVKVTQSSRYLVKRTGEKVFLECVQDMDHENMFWYRQDPGLGLRLIYFSYDVKMKEKGDIPEGYSVSREKKERFSLILESASTNQTSMYLCASRSGSSRNEQFFGPGTRLTVL.

This clone has just a few counts. The chain employs TRBV4-2 and TRBJ1-1; 12 nucleotides align to TRBD1. CDR1 is LGHNA, CDR2 YNFKEQ, per germline. The CDR3 extends over 15 amino acids. The V and J ends lost 6 bases and 7 bases, in that order; junction bases with no gene match: 9. CDR3 in amino acids: CASRRVGTGGNEAFF. CDR3 nucleotide sequence: TGTGCCAGCAGGCGGGTTGGGACAGGGGGCAATGAAGCTTTCTTT.

The DNA for the CDR3 is TGTGCCAGCAGCCCGGGGAGGGGGCAGACCCAGTACTTC. This codes for CASSPGRGQTQYF. The V gene is TRBV13, the J gene TRBJ2-5, with D perhaps given as TRBD1 or TRBD2 (7 bases each). CDR1 and CDR2 (germline): PRHDT, FYEKMQ (reference sequence). Trimming removed 5 bases at V and 6 bases at J, with 13 bases between. The CDR3 sequence is 13 residues long.

This chain uses TRBV28 with TRBJ1-1; D might be TRBD1 (6 bases). CDR3 length: 12 residues. The V end was cut by 8 bases, the J end by 8 bases, with 15 bases between. The germline V gene encodes CDR1 MDHEN and CDR2 SYDVKM. The CDR3 loop reads CASPASGGEAFF. CDR3 sequence (DNA): TGTGCCAGCCCTGCCTCGGGGGGCGAAGCTTTCTTT.

This clone was picked up one time. This chain connects TRBV7-3 to TRBJ2-2, with D tentatively TRBD2 (6 bases). Germline V gene lookup returns CDR1 SGHTA and CDR2 FQGTGA. This CDR3 contains 16 residues. V lost 5 bases and J lost 3, with 16 bases in between. CDR3 in amino acids: CASSLTGGFDTGELFF. As DNA, the CDR3 is TGTGCCAGCAGCCTCACCGGAGGGTTCGACACCGGGGAGCTGTTTTTT.

The chain couples TRBV6-5 to TRBJ2-7; maybe TRBD2 (6 bases). There are 14 residues in the CDR3. Germline V gene sequence: CDR1 MNHEY, CDR2 SVGAGI. Trimming shortened V by 6 bases and J by 0 bases, and 12 bases separated the two germline ends. The CDR3 here is CASSRDFRSYEQYF. The CDR3 nucleotides are TGTGCCAGCAGCCGGGACTTCCGCTCCTACGAGCAGTACTTC.

The sample holds one count of this clone. This CDR3 is also generated by other DNA sequences in the sample. The gene calls are TRBV6-5 and TRBJ2-1; tentative D call: TRBD2 (6 bases). CDR1 and CDR2 from the germline V gene are MNHEY and SVGAGI. V dropped 2 bases and J dropped 0 bases, with 8 bases sitting between them. This CDR3 comprises 15 residues. CDR3 DNA: TGTGCCAGCAGTTACCAGCGGGCCTCCTACAATGAGCAGTTCTTC. This gives the protein CASSYQRASYNEQFF.

In this sample, this clone turned up once. The V and J genes are TRBV29-1 and TRBJ2-7; D may be TRBD1 or TRBD2 (6 bases each). V lost 4 bases and J 0 bases, leaving 10 bases between the germline ends. CDR1 SQVTM and CDR2 ANQGSEA come from the germline V gene. The CDR3 consists of 13 residues. DNA for the CDR3: TGCAGCGTTGCGGAGGGGGACTCCTACGAGCAGTACTTC. Its protein product is CSVAEGDSYEQYF.

The rearrangement joins TRBV5-8 to TRBJ1-1; 12 nucleotides line up with TRBD1. CDR1 SGHTS and CDR2 YDEGEE come from the germline V gene. CDR3 length: 17 amino acids. J lost 5 bases, V lost 4 bases, and 12 bases had no gene match. Here the CDR3 reads CASSLGRDRGHRTEAFF. The CDR3 DNA reads as TGTGCCAGCAGCCTAGGTCGGGACAGGGGGCATCGGACTGAAGCTTTCTTT.

The gene calls are TRBV18 and TRBJ2-5, with unresolved D. The CDR3 loop spans 13 amino acids. Looked up from germline, CDR1 is KGHSH and CDR2 is LQKENI. With 3 bases removed from V and 4 bases from J, the gap between germline ends came to 9 bases. CDR3 region: CASSPAWGETQYF. In DNA, the CDR3 is TGTGCCAGCTCACCTGCCTGGGGAGAGACCCAGTACTTC.

This chain connects TRBV19 to TRBJ1-5; D perhaps matches TRBD1 (5 bases). CDR1 is LNHDA and CDR2 is SQIVND in the germline V gene (reference sequence). Trimming took off 3 bases at V and 1 base at J, with 10 bases between the two ends. The CDR3 has 15 amino acids. The CDR3 reads CASSIGGWSNQPQHF. CDR3 bases: TGTGCCAGTAGTATCGGGGGATGGAGCAATCAGCCCCAGCATTTT.

This chain links TRBV10-3 with TRBJ2-7; 11 nucleotides line up with TRBD2. V lost 8 bases and J lost 2; bases outside the gene matches: 8. The CDR3 length is 15 residues. The germline CDR1 and CDR2 sequences are ENHRY and SYGVKD. The CDR3 region is CAIFVLAGAPYEQYF. CDR3 bases: TGTGCCATCTTCGTACTAGCGGGGGCCCCCTACGAGCAGTACTTC.

The chain has TRBV9 and TRBJ2-1; D is possibly TRBD1 (6 bases). CDR1 is SGDLS and CDR2 is YYNGEE in the germline V gene. Trimming took off 2 bases at V and 4 bases at J, with 13 bases between the two ends. The CDR3 has 15 residues. Here the CDR3 reads CASSVSGTQYNEQFF. CDR3 bases: TGTGCCAGCAGCGTTTCCGGGACACAGTACAATGAGCAGTTCTTC. Looking up the rest from reference TRBV9 and TRBJ2-1 gives the full variable domain: DSGVTQTPKHLITATGQRVTLRCSPRSGDLSVYWYQQSLDQGLQFLIQYYNGEERAKGNILERFSAQQFPDLHSELNLSSLELGDSALYFCASSVSGTQYNEQFFGPGTRLTVL.

This chain uses TRBV7-9 with TRBJ2-1; 7 bases agree with TRBD1. The germline gives CDR1 SEHNR, CDR2 FQNEAQ (reference sequence). V lost 1 base, J lost 3 bases, and 12 bases stayed unmatched. The CDR3 sequence is 18 residues long. The DNA of the CDR3 is TGTGCCAGCAGCTTAGAGAAAGCCTGGGGACAGAGCTACAATGAGCAGTTCTTC. It codes for CASSLEKAWGQSYNEQFF.

This clone appeared a single time. The chain has TRBV5-1 and TRBJ2-1, with TRBD2 matching 13 bases. V gave up 7 bases and J gave up 3 bases; unmatched junction bases: 1. Germline-derived CDR1 and CDR2 are SGHRS and YFSETQ. The CDR3 is made up of 14 amino acids. Here the CDR3 reads CASGLAGDYNEQFF. The CDR3 DNA reads TGCGCCAGCGGACTAGCGGGAGACTACAATGAGCAGTTCTTC.

With respect to this clone: Sequence at one end of the junction differs from germline and may be a read error. J is TRBJ2-7 and V is TRBV27, with D maybe TRBD2 (6 bases). The CDR3 consists of 14 residues. The germline gives CDR1 MNHEY, CDR2 SMNVEV (reference sequence). The CDR3 DNA follows: TGTGCCAGCAGCCGGGACTCCCCCTCCGACGAGCAGTACTTC. Amino acid sequence: CASSRDSPSDEQYF.

The genes are TRBV5-1 and TRBJ2-7, with TRBD2 matching 14 bases. With V trimmed by 4 bases and J by 2 bases, 2 bases remained unmatched. Germline-derived CDR1 and CDR2 are SGHRS and YFSETQ. This CDR3 comprises 15 residues. The CDR3 DNA reads TGCGCCAGCAGCGCGGGACTAGCGGGAGCCTACGAGCAGTACTTC. This encodes CASSAGLAGAYEQYF.

The V gene is TRBV11-1, the J gene TRBJ2-1; 9 bases agree with TRBD2. This CDR3 has 15 residues. V trimming: 3 bases; J trimming: 0 bases; junction bases outside the gene matches: 0. Germline CDR1 is SGHAT and CDR2 is FQDESV (reference sequence). The CDR3 protein is CASSFSGSSYNEQFF. In DNA form, the CDR3 reads TGTGCCAGCAGCTTTAGCGGGAGCTCCTACAATGAGCAGTTCTTC. Using reference TRBV11-1 and TRBJ2-1 for the parts outside the CDR3, the full variable domain is EAEVAQSPRYKITEKSQAVAFWCDPISGHATLYWYRQILGQGPELLVQFQDESVVDDSQLPKDRFSAERLKGVDSTLKIQPAELGDSAMYLCASSFSGSSYNEQFFGPGTRLTVL.

Turning to this clone: Within the sample, other DNA sequences also encode this same CDR3. The chain carries TRBV18 and TRBJ2-7, with 9 bases matching TRBD1. From germline, CDR1 is KGHSH and CDR2 LQKENI. The CDR3 consists of 14 residues. The V gene end was trimmed by 3 bases and the J gene end by 4 bases; junction bases not matched to a gene: 4. The CDR3: CASSPRQGVYEQYF. The CDR3 region has the DNA TGTGCCAGCTCACCCCGACAGGGGGTGTACGAGCAGTACTTC.